The 29 T cell receptor beta chains below were found in one sample sequenced in a study of T cell responses to AZD1222 COVID-19 vaccine. Assay used: immunoSEQ multiplex PCR; TCRdb lists only in-frame clones, some missing. This sample has fewer than 140,000 clones, with around 90% found just once. This specimen was peripheral blood, taken on day 0 of AZD1222 vaccination. Every receptor here comes from an adult in good health.

The J gene is TRBJ2-3, the V gene TRBV19; 7 bases align to TRBD2. Looked up from germline, CDR1 is LNHDA and CDR2 is SQIVND (reference sequence). The CDR3 is made up of 15 amino acids. The V and J ends lost 6 bases and 1 base, in that order; junction bases with no gene match: 7. CDR3 in DNA: TGTGCCAGTAGAAAGGGAGGGCCAGGCACAGATACGCAGTATTTT. Protein sequence: CASRKGGPGTDTQYF.

This chain links TRBV6-5 with TRBJ2-1; 10 bases are a match to TRBD2. CDR1 and CDR2 from the germline V gene are MNHEY and SVGAGI. Losses at the gene ends were 8 bases for V and 6 bases for J; bases not matched to a gene: 7. The CDR3 extends over 14 amino acids. The CDR3 DNA reads as TGTGCCAGCGCACTAGCGGGATCTCTCAATGAGCAGTTCTTC. Its translation is CASALAGSLNEQFF.

The count of this clone is one. CDR3 sequence (DNA): TGTGCCACCACACAGGCTCTGGTTGGGGCCAACGTCCTGACTTTC. Translating gives CATTQALVGANVLTF. The V call is TRBV19, the J call TRBJ2-6, with a weak D call TRBD1 (5 bases). Germline CDR1 reads LNHDA; CDR2 reads SQIVND (reference sequence). This CDR3 comprises 15 residues. V lost 10 bases to trimming and J lost 3 bases, with 16 bases between them.

This sequence joins TRBV5-1 and TRBJ2-6; D may correspond to TRBD1 or TRBD2 (5 bases each). Trimming shortened V by 4 bases and J by 0 bases, and 11 bases separated the two germline ends. Looked up from germline, CDR1 is SGHRS and CDR2 is YFSETQ. The CDR3 is 16 residues long. CDR3 bases: TGCGCCAGCAGCCTCGGGACCGACTCTGGGGCCAACGTCCTGACTTTC. The encoded protein is CASSLGTDSGANVLTF.

The gene calls are TRBV5-1 and TRBJ1-3; no definite D call. Germline V gives CDR1 SGHRS, CDR2 YFSETQ. Trimming stripped 3 bases from V and 4 bases from J, with 11 bases between. The CDR3 totals 14 residues. Written as DNA, the CDR3 is TGCGCCAGCAGCTCCAACCTGGCGGGAAACACCATATATTTT. This codes for CASSSNLAGNTIYF.

This clone was seen once. The chain combines TRBV7-3 with TRBJ2-1, with D unresolved. CDR1 is SGHTA, CDR2 FQGTGA, per germline. V was clipped by 0 bases and J by 5 bases, with 11 bases between them. This CDR3 spans 15 amino acids. CDR3: CASSLTLPLNNEQFF. CDR3 DNA sequence: TGTGCCAGCAGCTTAACCCTGCCCTTAAACAATGAGCAGTTCTTC. Full variable domain (missing parts from reference TRBV7-3 and TRBJ2-1): GAGVSQTPSNKVTEKGKYVELRCDPISGHTALYWYRQSLGQGPEFLIYFQGTGAADDSGLPNDRFFAVRPEGSVSTLKIQRTERGDSAVYLCASSLTLPLNNEQFFGPGTRLTVL.

V is TRBV19 and J is TRBJ2-3; 7 bases are shared with TRBD2. V was pared by 7 bases and J by 2 bases, with 15 bases of the junction left unmatched. This CDR3 spans 17 amino acids. Germline CDR1 and CDR2: LNHDA and SQIVND (reference sequence). The CDR3 coding sequence is TGTGCCAGTACCCAAAACCCTCTAGCGGAACACACAGATACGCAGTATTTT. Its translation is CASTQNPLAEHTDTQYF.

The gene calls are TRBV18 and TRBJ2-1; no clear D. Trimming stripped 3 bases from V and 4 bases from J, with 7 bases between. Germline CDR1 is KGHSH and CDR2 is LQKENI. There are 13 residues in the CDR3. The CDR3, as DNA: TGTGCCAGCTCACCTGTCGGTTACAATGAGCAGTTCTTC. Its translation: CASSPVGYNEQFF.

The chain couples TRBV5-4 to TRBJ1-6; TRBD1 matches 8 bases. This CDR3 is 16 amino acids long. Germline V CDR1 and CDR2: SGHNT, YYREEE (reference sequence). V gave up 6 bases and J gave up 0 bases; unmatched junction bases: 5. CDR3 nucleotide sequence: TGTGCCAGCACCTCAGGGGGCAGCTCCTATAATTCACCCCTCCACTTT. It translates to CASTSGGSSYNSPLHF. The full variable domain, in which reference TRBV5-4 and TRBJ1-6 provide the parts outside the CDR3, is ETGVTQSPTHLIKTRGQQVTLRCSSQSGHNTVSWYQQALGQGPQFIFQYYREEENGRGNFPPRFSGLQFPNYSSELNVNALELDDSALYLCASTSGGSSYNSPLHFGNGTRLTVT.

The J gene is TRBJ2-3, the V gene TRBV19; D unclear. The CDR3 covers 11 residues. Deletions cut 5 bases from V and 5 bases from J, with 5 bases between. The germline V gene encodes CDR1 LNHDA and CDR2 SQIVND (reference sequence). The CDR3 region has the DNA TGTGCCAGTAGTCGCCGAGATACGCAGTATTTT. Protein: CASSRRDTQYF. Full variable domain (remainder filled in from reference TRBV19 and TRBJ2-3): DGGITQSPKYLFRKEGQNVTLSCEQNLNHDAMYWYRQDPGQGLRLIYYSQIVNDFQKGDIAEGYSVSREKKESFPLTVTSAQKNPTAFYLCASSRRDTQYFGPGTRLTVL.

Details on this clone: The junction departs from germline at one end; a sequencing error may be responsible. This chain uses TRBV5-1 with TRBJ1-1; D is undetermined. The CDR3 is 16 residues long. Germline V gene sequence: CDR1 SGHRS, CDR2 YFSETQ. CDR3 region: CASSLRGEVTNAEAFF. The CDR3 nucleotides are TGCGCCAGCAGCTTACGCGGGGAGGTTACGAACGCTGAAGCTTTCTTT.

This clone showed up just once. The V and J genes are TRBV27 and TRBJ1-1; no firm D call. Trimming left V 6 bases short and J 0 bases short, with 8 bases between. This CDR3 is built from 13 residues. Per germline, CDR1 MNHEY and CDR2 SMNVEV (reference sequence). The DNA for the CDR3 is TGTGCCAGCAGCCCGCCTATGAACACTGAAGCTTTCTTT. Translated: CASSPPMNTEAFF.

The chain carries TRBV6-6 and TRBJ2-3; 7 nucleotides line up with TRBD2. There are 15 residues in the CDR3. Per the germline V gene, CDR1 is MNHNY and CDR2 is SVGAGI (reference sequence). V gave up 6 bases and J gave up 1 base; unmatched junction bases: 7. The CDR3 nucleotides are TGTGCCAGCAGATACAGCGGGACGGGCACAGATACGCAGTATTTT. Protein: CASRYSGTGTDTQYF.

This rearrangement joins TRBV27 to TRBJ2-1; TRBD2 matches at 9 bases. The ends lost 2 bases at V and 2 bases at J; junction bases unmatched: 10. This CDR3 has 18 amino acids. Germline lookup yields CDR1 MNHEY and CDR2 SMNVEV (reference sequence). CDR3 amino acids: CASSLALLAGGAYNEQFF. CDR3 sequence (DNA): TGTGCCAGCAGTTTAGCCCTCCTTGCGGGAGGGGCCTACAATGAGCAGTTCTTC.

The chain recombines TRBV21-1 with TRBJ2-1; the table's D call of TRBD1 was not tested on the DNA. TRBV21-1 has pseudogene status. The CDR3 sequence is 14 residues long. The CDR3 sequence: CASSPRGQGGEQFF. The CDR3 DNA reads TGTGCCAGCAGCCCCCGGGGACAGGGAGGTGAGCAGTTCTTC.

The gene calls are TRBV18 and TRBJ2-7; TRBD2 matches at 13 bases. The J segment lost 2 bases and the V segment lost 2 bases, leaving 15 bases of the junction unmatched. From germline, CDR1 is KGHSH and CDR2 LQKENI. The CDR3 length is 20 residues. The CDR3 here is CASSPGTSGIARGDAYEQYF. The CDR3 DNA reads as TGTGCCAGCTCACCAGGGACTAGCGGGATAGCCCGTGGTGATGCCTACGAGCAGTACTTC.

This clone was detected many times. The chain employs TRBV2 and TRBJ2-3; tentatively, D is TRBD1 (5 bases). The V end lost 6 bases, the J end lost 6 bases, and 13 bases lay between the germline ends. The CDR3 consists of 13 residues. Germline V CDR1 and CDR2: SNHLY, FYNNEI. The CDR3 DNA sequence: TGTGCCAGCAGGGGGCAGGCTCACGATACGCAGTATTTT. Translated, it gives CASRGQAHDTQYF.

J is TRBJ1-6 and V is TRBV7-2; the D gene is possibly TRBD1 (6 bases). The CDR3 is 18 residues long. The V end lost 2 bases, the J end lost 2 bases, and 16 bases lay between the germline ends. The germline CDR1 and CDR2 sequences are SGHTA and FQGNSA. CDR3 coding DNA: TGTGCCAGCAGCTTATGGGCCACAGGGCTAGCCTATAATTCACCCCTCCACTTT. Translated, it gives CASSLWATGLAYNSPLHF. Full variable domain (remainder filled in from reference TRBV7-2 and TRBJ1-6): GAGVSQSPSNKVTEKGKDVELRCDPISGHTALYWYRQSLGQGLEFLIYFQGNSAPDKSGLPSDRFSAERTGGSVSTLTIQRTQQEDSAVYLCASSLWATGLAYNSPLHFGNGTRLTVT.

The V gene is TRBV10-3, the J gene TRBJ2-5; D is tentatively TRBD1 or TRBD2 (5 bases each). Germline-derived CDR1 and CDR2 are ENHRY and SYGVKD. V was pared by 6 bases and J by 5 bases, with 19 bases between. The CDR3 has 15 residues. Here the CDR3 DNA reads TGTGCCATCAGCCCCGGGACGGTCCTCGGGGAGACCCAGTACTTC. As protein: CAISPGTVLGETQYF.

This chain joins TRBV18 and TRBJ2-5; D uncertain. The CDR3 runs to 17 residues. Trimming took off 4 bases at V and 1 base at J, with 19 bases between the two ends. CDR1 KGHSH and CDR2 LQKENI come from the germline V gene. Here the CDR3 DNA reads TGTGCCAGCTCACTCCGCGTGGTGCGGTCGACCCAAGAGACCCAGTACTTC. Translated, it gives CASSLRVVRSTQETQYF.

The V and J genes are TRBV6-5 and TRBJ1-1; 7 positions agree with TRBD1. The CDR3 is 14 residues long. Germline trimming cut 5 bases from V and 2 bases from J; bases unmatched to any gene: 5. Germline V lookup: CDR1 MNHEY, CDR2 SVGAGI. In DNA, the CDR3 is TGTGCCAGCAGTCGACAGGGACCCAACACTGAAGCTTTCTTT. Translated, it gives CASSRQGPNTEAFF.

This rearrangement joins TRBV4-3 to TRBJ2-7, with 7 bases that match TRBD1. Germline CDR1 reads LGHNA; CDR2 reads YSLEER. Unmatched junction bases numbered 6, after V lost 3 bases and J lost 4 bases. CDR3 length equals 14 residues. The DNA for the CDR3 is TGCGCCAGCAGCCACGCAGGGGGTGGGTACGAGCAGTACTTC. This encodes CASSHAGGGYEQYF.

The J gene is TRBJ2-1, the V gene TRBV7-6; D not certain. Trimming removed 3 bases from V and 5 bases from J, with 8 bases in between. Germline assignment: CDR1 SGHVS and CDR2 FNYEAQ. This CDR3 is 13 amino acids long. The chain's CDR3 is CASSFKLDNEQFF. The CDR3 coding sequence is TGTGCCAGCAGCTTCAAGTTGGACAATGAGCAGTTCTTC. The entire variable domain, with the rest obtained from reference TRBV7-6 and TRBJ2-1, is as follows: GAGVSQSPRYKVTKRGQDVALRCDPISGHVSLYWYRQALGQGPEFLTYFNYEAQQDKSGLPNDRFSAERPEGSISTLTIQRTEQRDSAMYRCASSFKLDNEQFFGPGTRLTVL.

The chain links TRBV7-6 to TRBJ2-5; D is unresolved. CDR3 size: 12 residues. Germline V lookup: CDR1 SGHVS, CDR2 FNYEAQ. Trimming stripped 3 bases from V and 5 bases from J, with 7 bases between. CDR3 DNA sequence: TGTGCCAGCAGCTTGTCCCTTGAGACCCAGTACTTC. As protein: CASSLSLETQYF. Together with reference TRBV7-6 and TRBJ2-5, the CDR3 gives the full variable domain: GAGVSQSPRYKVTKRGQDVALRCDPISGHVSLYWYRQALGQGPEFLTYFNYEAQQDKSGLPNDRFSAERPEGSISTLTIQRTEQRDSAMYRCASSLSLETQYFGPGTRLLVL.

The rearrangement links TRBV23-1 to TRBJ2-1; TRBD2 matches at 7 bases. TRBV23-1 is an ORF, and what it does is uncertain. Trimming removed 8 bases from V and 7 bases from J; junction bases left unmatched: 17. This CDR3 has 16 amino acids. The CDR3 bases are TGCGCCAGCGGACTGTGCCGGGACTACGTCGGGAATGAGCAGTTCTTC. It encodes CASGLCRDYVGNEQFF.

The J gene is TRBJ2-1, the V gene TRBV5-6; 12 bases map to TRBD2. The CDR3 consists of 15 residues. Looked up from germline, CDR1 is SGHDT and CDR2 is YYEEEE. Germline trimming cut 5 bases from V and 6 bases from J; bases unmatched to any gene: 6. In nucleotides, the CDR3 is TGTGCCAGCAGTATCGGACTAGCGGGATTCAATGAGCAGTTCTTC. Amino acids: CASSIGLAGFNEQFF.

V is TRBV7-7 and J is TRBJ2-2; TRBD2 matches at 7 bases. This CDR3 has 13 residues. In germline, CDR1 is SSHAT, CDR2 FNYEAQ (reference sequence). The CDR3, as DNA: TGTGCTAGCGGGCGGGAGAACACCGGGGAGCTGTTTTTT. Its protein product is CASGRENTGELFF.

The rearrangement joins TRBV5-6 to TRBJ1-3; 9 bases map to TRBD1. V dropped 4 bases and J dropped 0; count of bases not matched to a gene: 8. This CDR3 is built from 17 residues. Looked up from germline, CDR1 is SGHDT and CDR2 is YYEEEE. CDR3 amino acids: CASSLLQGASSGNTIYF. The CDR3 DNA is TGTGCCAGCAGCCTACTACAGGGGGCCTCCTCTGGAAACACCATATATTTT.

V usage is TRBV4-1 and J usage is TRBJ2-3; 8 bases map to TRBD2. The CDR3 extends over 17 amino acids. The ends lost 1 base at V and 2 bases at J; junction bases unmatched: 8. Germline loops: CDR1 MGHRA, CDR2 YSYEKL. CDR3 region: CASSQGNSGAATDTQYF. The CDR3 DNA follows: TGCGCCAGCAGCCAAGGGAATAGCGGGGCAGCCACAGATACGCAGTATTTT.